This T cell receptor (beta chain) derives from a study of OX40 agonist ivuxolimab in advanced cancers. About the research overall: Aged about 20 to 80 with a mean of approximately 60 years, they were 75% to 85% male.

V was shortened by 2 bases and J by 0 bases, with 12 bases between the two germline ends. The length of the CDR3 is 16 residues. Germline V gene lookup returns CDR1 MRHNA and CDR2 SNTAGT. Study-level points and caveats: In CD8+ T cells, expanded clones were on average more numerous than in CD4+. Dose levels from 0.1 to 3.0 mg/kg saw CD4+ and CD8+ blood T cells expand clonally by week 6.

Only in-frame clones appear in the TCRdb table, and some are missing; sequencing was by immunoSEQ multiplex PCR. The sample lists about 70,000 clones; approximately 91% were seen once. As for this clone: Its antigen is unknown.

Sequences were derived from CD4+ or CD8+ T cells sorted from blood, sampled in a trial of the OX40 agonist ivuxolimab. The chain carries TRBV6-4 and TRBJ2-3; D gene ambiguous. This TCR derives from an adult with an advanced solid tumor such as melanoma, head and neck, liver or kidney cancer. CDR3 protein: CASSDRPFTSTDTQYF. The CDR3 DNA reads TGTGCCAGCAGTGACCGACCGTTTACTAGCACAGATACGCAGTATTTT.